This T cell receptor beta chain was captured by sequencing in a study of cytomegalovirus exposure and HLA in healthy donors. Findings and limits, study-wide: Per published reports, the classifier diagnosed cytomegalovirus status with high specificity and sensitivity.

In the case of this clone: What it binds is not known.

PCR employed 60 Vbeta and 13 Jbeta primers. TCRdb keeps only in-frame clones here, not all; method: immunoSEQ multiplex PCR. The profile shows approximately 110,000 clones, 65% to 80% of them singletons. The CDR3 is 18 residues long. V dropped 3 bases and J dropped 5 bases, with 22 bases sitting between them. Germline assignment: CDR1 MNHEY and CDR2 SMNVEV (reference sequence). The V gene is TRBV27, the J gene TRBJ1-4; D may be TRBD1 (5 bases). The sequenced material came from PBMCs. The receptor was derived from a woman aged 55-70 years in good health and CMV-seropositive. In DNA form, the CDR3 reads TGTGCCAGCAGTTTTCAGGGTGCGACTGCTACGTTGAATGAAAAACTGTTTTTT. It specifies CASSFQGATATLNEKLFF.